This entry concerns a single T cell receptor (beta chain). Some clones are missing from TCRdb's copy, which holds only in-frame ones; the method was immunoSEQ multiplex PCR. The sample contains tens of thousands of clones, 78% of which appear only once. Germline V gives CDR1 LNHNV, CDR2 YYDKDF (reference sequence). With 0 bases clipped from V and 10 bases from J, the junction kept 8 bases outside the gene matches. The CDR3 extends over 14 amino acids. The data derive from a study of early stage breast cancer tumors. Across the study: Most invasive tumors, about 70% of the 16, were ER+/PR+/HER2-.

The receptor was isolated from a person in their 40s with breast cancer. The source material was blood. The chain recombines TRBV15 with TRBJ2-7; 8 bases are shared with TRBD1. The CDR3, as DNA: TGTGCCACCAGCAGAGATCCGTCAGGGGGCTTTCAGTACTTC. Translating it yields CATSRDPSGGFQYF. The variable domain in full, completed from reference TRBV15 and TRBJ2-7, reads DAMVIQNPRYQVTQFGKPVTLSCSQTLNHNVMYWYQQKSSQAPKLLFHYYDKDFNNEADTPDNFQSRRPNTSFCFLDIRSPGLGDTAMYLCATSRDPSGGFQYFGPGTRLTVT.